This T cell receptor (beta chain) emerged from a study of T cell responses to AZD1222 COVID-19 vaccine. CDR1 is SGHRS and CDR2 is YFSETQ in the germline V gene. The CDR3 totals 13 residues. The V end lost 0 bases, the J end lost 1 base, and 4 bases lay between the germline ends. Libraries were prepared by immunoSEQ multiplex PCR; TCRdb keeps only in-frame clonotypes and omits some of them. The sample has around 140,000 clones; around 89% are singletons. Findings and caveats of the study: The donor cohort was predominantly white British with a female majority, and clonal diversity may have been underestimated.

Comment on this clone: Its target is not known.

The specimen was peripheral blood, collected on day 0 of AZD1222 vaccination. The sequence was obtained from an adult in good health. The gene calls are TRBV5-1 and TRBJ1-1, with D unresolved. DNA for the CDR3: TGCGCCAGCAGCTTGGGGGGGAACACTGAAGCTTTCTTT. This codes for CASSLGGNTEAFF.